This T cell receptor (beta chain) stems from a study of CD8 T cells in ankylosing spondylitis. Germline V gene lookup returns CDR1 SGHAT and CDR2 FQNNGV. The CDR3 is 14 amino acids. The ends lost 5 bases at V and 11 bases at J; junction bases unmatched: 12. This clonotype has a count of ten or more. One entry per CDR3 protein results from TCRdb running MiXCR on the 5' RACE reads. The table lists about 320,000 distinct CDR3 sequences, roughly 10% of them singletons. The receptor was isolated from a female donor with ankylosing spondylitis or in good health (not recorded which). Sample: blood, either unsorted or a sorted T cell fraction (not recorded which). The rearrangement links TRBV11-2 to TRBJ2-7; the match to TRBD1 covers 10 bases. CDR3 nucleotide sequence: TGTGCCAGCAGCCGACGGCCGGACAGGGGGATGGAGTACTTC. Encoded protein: CASSRRPDRGMEYF.